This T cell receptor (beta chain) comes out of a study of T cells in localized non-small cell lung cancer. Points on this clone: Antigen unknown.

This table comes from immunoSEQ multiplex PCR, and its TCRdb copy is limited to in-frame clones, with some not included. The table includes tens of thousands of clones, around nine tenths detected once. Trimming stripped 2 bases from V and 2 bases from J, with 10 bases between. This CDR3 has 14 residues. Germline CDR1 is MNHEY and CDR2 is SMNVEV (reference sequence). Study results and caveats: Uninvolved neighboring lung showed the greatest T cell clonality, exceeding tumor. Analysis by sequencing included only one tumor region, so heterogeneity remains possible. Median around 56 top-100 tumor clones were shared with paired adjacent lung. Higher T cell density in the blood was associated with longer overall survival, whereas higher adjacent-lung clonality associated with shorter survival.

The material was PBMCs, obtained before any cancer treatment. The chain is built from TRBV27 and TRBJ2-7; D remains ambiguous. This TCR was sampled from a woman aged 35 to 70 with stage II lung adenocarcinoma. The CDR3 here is CASSLGRFTYEQYF. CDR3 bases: TGTGCCAGCAGTTTAGGCAGGTTTACCTACGAGCAGTACTTC.